The 25 T cell receptor beta chains given below trace back to one sample, sequenced in a study of cytomegalovirus exposure and HLA in healthy donors. In the PCR, 60 Vbeta and 13 Jbeta primers were used. The assay was immunoSEQ multiplex PCR, and TCRdb's table has in-frame clones only and misses some. Counted here are around 120,000 clones, about 80% occurring once; the ten biggest clones make up around 2%. The source material was PBMCs. The source is a woman aged 50 to 65 in good health and CMV-seronegative.

The CDR3: CASSLGQGVQPQHF. The CDR3 DNA is TGCGCCAGCAGCTTGGGTCAGGGGGTTCAGCCCCAGCATTTT. V and J are TRBV5-1 and TRBJ1-5; TRBD1 aligns across 7 bases. There are 14 residues in the CDR3. Germline V lookup: CDR1 SGHRS, CDR2 YFSETQ. V shed 0 bases, J shed 6 bases, and the junction held 3 bases outside the gene matches. Complete variable domain (other parts from reference TRBV5-1 and TRBJ1-5): KAGVTQTPRYLIKTRGQQVTLSCSPISGHRSVSWYQQTPGQGLQFLFEYFSETQRNKGNFPGRFSGRQFSNSRSEMNVSTLELGDSALYLCASSLGQGVQPQHFGDGTRLSIL.

V and J are TRBV13 and TRBJ2-1; 8 nucleotides agree with TRBD2. This CDR3 has 15 residues. The junction had 3 bases not matched to a gene; V was cut back by 1 base and J by 4 bases. Germline V CDR1 and CDR2: PRHDT, FYEKMQ (reference sequence). The CDR3 sequence is CASSLEAGGYNEQFF. As DNA, the CDR3 is TGTGCCAGCAGCTTAGAGGCGGGAGGATACAATGAGCAGTTCTTC.

The rearrangement joins TRBV5-1 to TRBJ1-1; 10 bases align to TRBD1. The V and J ends lost 3 bases and 0 bases, in that order; junction bases with no gene match: 5. This CDR3 comprises 16 residues. Germline CDR1 SGHRS, CDR2 YFSETQ. CDR3: CASSSDRGRMNTEAFF. In DNA form, the CDR3 reads TGCGCCAGCAGCTCAGACAGGGGGCGGATGAACACTGAAGCTTTCTTT.

The rearrangement joins TRBV18 to TRBJ2-7; 8 nucleotides line up with TRBD1. CDR3 length: 14 amino acids. V lost 5 bases, J lost 5 bases, and 8 bases stayed unmatched. Germline CDR1 and CDR2: KGHSH and LQKENI. CDR3 in amino acids: CASSSTGGAHEQYF. The CDR3 DNA reads as TGTGCCAGCTCATCTACAGGGGGTGCCCACGAGCAGTACTTC. The full variable domain, completed using reference TRBV18 and TRBJ2-7, is NAGVMQNPRHLVRRRGQEARLRCSPMKGHSHVYWYRQLPEEGLKFMVYLQKENIIDESGMPKERFSAEFPKEGPSILRIQQVVRGDSAAYFCASSSTGGAHEQYFGPGTRLTVT.

The rearrangement joins TRBV9 to TRBJ2-5; perhaps TRBD2 as D (9 bases). The CDR3 is 16 residues long. Germline V CDR1 and CDR2: SGDLS, YYNGEE. Trimming removed 4 bases from V and 5 bases from J, with 21 bases in between. As DNA, the CDR3 is TGTGCCAGCAGCTCACAGGGGGGTAGCGGGAGTGAGACCCAGTACTTC. Translating gives CASSSQGGSGSETQYF.

The J gene is TRBJ1-2, the V gene TRBV29-1; D perhaps matches TRBD1 (6 bases). Germline CDR1 SQVTM, CDR2 ANQGSEA. V was shortened by 0 bases and J by 4 bases, with 15 bases between the two germline ends. The CDR3 extends over 15 amino acids. CDR3 sequence reads: CSVEDLGGRIYGYTF. The CDR3 DNA reads TGCAGCGTTGAAGATCTCGGGGGGCGGATCTATGGCTACACCTTC.

The V gene is TRBV30, the J gene TRBJ2-7; D is perhaps TRBD1 (5 bases). The CDR3 is 14 residues long. Germline V CDR1 and CDR2: GTSNPN, SVGIG (reference sequence). Trimming removed 1 base at V and 5 bases at J, with 15 bases between. The CDR3 DNA follows: TGTGCCTGGAGTGGTGCGTCGGACACGCACGAGCAGTACTTC. Translation gives CAWSGASDTHEQYF. The variable domain in full, with the rest retrieved from reference TRBV30 and TRBJ2-7, is SQTIHQWPATLVQPVGSPLSLECTVEGTSNPNLYWYRQAAGRGLQLLFYSVGIGQISSEVPQNLSASRPQDRQFILSSKKLLLSDSGFYLCAWSGASDTHEQYFGPGTRLTVT.

The V and J genes are TRBV9 and TRBJ1-1, with D possibly being TRBD1 (6 bases). The V and J ends lost 1 base and 1 base respectively, with 11 bases between them. The CDR3 has 15 amino acids. Per the germline V gene, CDR1 is SGDLS and CDR2 is YYNGEE. CDR3 residues: CASSVYPGANTEAFF. The CDR3 DNA follows: TGTGCCAGCAGCGTATATCCAGGGGCGAACACTGAAGCTTTCTTT.

The rearrangement uses TRBV11-3 and TRBJ2-4; tentatively, D is TRBD2 (6 bases). The CDR3 length is 15 residues. Deletions cut 4 bases from V and 9 bases from J, with 19 bases between. The germline gives CDR1 SGHNT, CDR2 YENEEA. The CDR3 nucleotides are TGTGCCAGCAGCTCAACCCCTATAGCCGGGGGCATTCAGTACTTC. It is translated as CASSSTPIAGGIQYF.

V is TRBV15 and J is TRBJ1-1; possible D gene TRBD1, 6 bases. CDR3 length: 12 residues. Trimming pared 6 bases from V and 4 bases from J, leaving 9 bases between. Per the germline V gene, CDR1 is LNHNV and CDR2 is YYDKDF (reference sequence). CDR3: CATSRTATEAFF. CDR3 bases: TGTGCCACCAGTCGGACAGCCACTGAAGCTTTCTTT.

This sequence joins TRBV7-2 and TRBJ2-2; possibly TRBD2 for D (5 bases). V shed 3 bases and J shed 3 bases, with 8 bases lying between them. The CDR3 is made up of 14 amino acids. Per the germline V gene, CDR1 is SGHTA and CDR2 is FQGNSA. DNA for the CDR3: TGTGCCAGCAGCTTTAGGCGGGACACCGGGGAGCTGTTTTTT. This sequence encodes CASSFRRDTGELFF.

This clone was seen a few times. This rearrangement joins TRBV6-4 to TRBJ1-1; possible D gene TRBD1, 5 bases. Germline V gives CDR1 MRHNA, CDR2 SNTAGT. This CDR3 is built from 15 residues. V lost 4 bases and J lost 1, with 13 bases in between. CDR3 protein: CASSAGGHENTEAFF. In DNA, the CDR3 is TGTGCCAGCAGTGCAGGCGGACACGAGAACACTGAAGCTTTCTTT.

This rearrangement joins TRBV27 to TRBJ1-6; D might be TRBD1 (6 bases). Trimming cost V 6 bases and J 0 bases, with 18 bases left between them. The germline gives CDR1 MNHEY, CDR2 SMNVEV (reference sequence). The CDR3 runs 18 residues. The CDR3 region has the DNA TGTGCCAGCAGCCGGGGCCACAGGGCGAGCTCCTATAATTCACCCCTCCACTTT. As protein: CASSRGHRASSYNSPLHF.

V usage is TRBV7-3 and J usage is TRBJ2-1, with a weak D call TRBD2 (6 bases). CDR3 length equals 15 residues. V lost 5 bases, J lost 3 bases, and 14 bases lay in between. Germline V CDR1 and CDR2: SGHTA, FQGTGA. The CDR3, as DNA: TGTGCCAGCAGCCCCCTGGGTAGCGGCTACAATGAGCAGTTCTTC. Protein product: CASSPLGSGYNEQFF.

This clone has only a few counts. V gene TRBV13 combines with J gene TRBJ2-3; D might be TRBD2 (6 bases). V lost 4 bases to trimming and J lost 2 bases, with 13 bases between them. Germline values: CDR1 PRHDT, CDR2 FYEKMQ (reference sequence). This CDR3 contains 15 residues. The CDR3 DNA is TGTGCCAGCAGCTCAACTGGACTACTCACAGATACGCAGTATTTT. Translated: CASSSTGLLTDTQYF.

This chain joins TRBV12-5 and TRBJ2-1; D gene unclear. V was clipped by 5 bases and J by 7 bases, with 6 bases between them. This CDR3 region has 11 residues. Germline V gene lookup returns CDR1 LGHNT and CDR2 FRNRAP. The CDR3 nucleotides read TGTGCTAGTGGTCCCCAGAATGAGCAGTTCTTC. It specifies CASGPQNEQFF.

This rearrangement joins TRBV5-4 to TRBJ2-3; 10 nucleotides line up with TRBD1. From germline, CDR1 is SGHNT and CDR2 YYREEE (reference sequence). V lost 4 bases and J lost 6; bases outside the gene matches: 5. The CDR3 length is 14 residues. The CDR3 region is CASSPDRGRDTQYF. The CDR3 coding sequence is TGTGCCAGCAGCCCTGACAGGGGGCGGGATACGCAGTATTTT.

A single count supports this clone. The rearrangement links TRBV25-1 to TRBJ2-1, with D tentatively TRBD1 (5 bases). V lost 3 bases to trimming and J lost 4 bases, with 7 bases between them. This CDR3 region has 13 residues. The germline gives CDR1 MGHDK, CDR2 SYGVNS. In nucleotides, the CDR3 is TGTGCCAGCAGTGATCAGGGATACAATGAGCAGTTCTTC. It specifies CASSDQGYNEQFF.

CDR3 loop: CASSQPTGYNYGYTF. The CDR3 DNA is TGCGCCAGCAGCCAGCCGACAGGGTATAACTATGGCTACACCTTC. The chain uses TRBV4-1 and TRBJ1-2; the match to TRBD1 covers 7 bases. The CDR3 contains 15 residues. Trimming at V came to 3 bases and at J to 1 base, leaving 5 bases not matched to a gene. From germline, CDR1 is MGHRA and CDR2 YSYEKL.

In this sample, this clone turned up a few times. V gene TRBV15 combines with J gene TRBJ2-6, with 7 bases identical to TRBD2. V was pared by 3 bases and J by 4 bases, with 6 bases of the junction left unmatched. Germline values: CDR1 LNHNV, CDR2 YYDKDF (reference sequence). CDR3 length equals 16 residues. The CDR3: CATSRGGPPGANVLTF. The CDR3 DNA follows: TGTGCCACCAGCAGGGGAGGGCCGCCGGGGGCCAACGTCCTGACTTTC.

This chain links TRBV28 with TRBJ1-2; 7 bases line up with TRBD1. CDR1 is MDHEN and CDR2 is SYDVKM in the germline V gene. The CDR3 consists of 16 residues. V lost 5 bases to trimming and J lost 0 bases; unmatched junction nucleotides: 9. CDR3 sequence (DNA): TGTGCCAGCAGTCGTCCGGGACAGCCAGCTAACTATGGCTACACCTTC. It is translated as CASSRPGQPANYGYTF.

V gene TRBV5-1 combines with J gene TRBJ2-3; 8 nucleotides match TRBD1. Germline-derived CDR1 and CDR2 are SGHRS and YFSETQ. The CDR3 runs to 13 residues. V was clipped by 5 bases and J by 2 bases; unmatched bases: 1. The CDR3 DNA reads TGCGCCAGCAGGACAGGGGTCACAGATACGCAGTATTTT. It codes for CASRTGVTDTQYF.

This clone was counted between two and nine times. The rearrangement links TRBV9 to TRBJ2-1; 10 bases match TRBD2. With V trimmed by 0 bases and J by 8 bases, 11 bases remained unmatched. Germline V CDR1 and CDR2: SGDLS, YYNGEE. The CDR3 covers 17 residues. The CDR3 loop reads CASSVGASGRAVYEQFF. CDR3 sequence (DNA): TGTGCCAGCAGCGTAGGAGCGAGCGGGAGGGCCGTCTATGAGCAGTTCTTC. Variable domain in full (rest from reference TRBV9 and TRBJ2-1): DSGVTQTPKHLITATGQRVTLRCSPRSGDLSVYWYQQSLDQGLQFLIQYYNGEERAKGNILERFSAQQFPDLHSELNLSSLELGDSALYFCASSVGASGRAVYEQFFGPGTRLTVL.

V is TRBV11-3 and J is TRBJ2-5, with a tentative D call TRBD2 (5 bases). The CDR3 runs 12 residues. CDR1 and CDR2 from the germline V gene are SGHNT and YENEEA. Trimming cost V 7 bases and J 4 bases, with 10 bases left between them. The chain's CDR3 is CASKAEGETQYF. As DNA, the CDR3 is TGTGCCAGCAAGGCTGAGGGAGAGACCCAGTACTTC.

The chain is built from TRBV25-1 and TRBJ1-1; 10 bases agree with TRBD1. Trimming cost V 4 bases and J 5 bases; bases outside gene matches: 7. CDR3 length: 15 residues. Germline CDR1 reads MGHDK; CDR2 reads SYGVNS. The CDR3 sequence: CASSGGTGVWTEAFF. The CDR3 DNA reads as TGTGCCAGCAGTGGTGGGACAGGGGTCTGGACTGAAGCTTTCTTT.